This TCR beta chain is drawn from a study of T cell responses to AZD1222 COVID-19 vaccine. Study-wide findings and caveats: No repertoire was sampled before or during the peak T cell response, only after it.

The CDR3 sequence is 15 residues long. Germline V gene data show CDR1 as SGHRS and CDR2 as YFSETQ. The junction had 2 bases not matched to a gene; V was cut back by 4 bases and J by 0 bases. The method was immunoSEQ multiplex PCR; TCRdb's version includes in-frame clones alone and lacks a portion of them. Of more than 85,000 clones in the sample, over 80% were seen once. Concerning this clone: Its target is not known.

This clonotype was obtained from an adult in good health. The V gene is TRBV5-1, the J gene TRBJ1-1; 11 bases are shared with TRBD1. Sample: peripheral blood, taken on day 0 of AZD1222 vaccination. The CDR3 DNA sequence: TGCGCCAGCAGCCCGGGACAGGGGGTGAACACTGAAGCTTTCTTT. It codes for CASSPGQGVNTEAFF.